These T cell receptor beta chains were read from a single sample in a study of blood T cell repertoires in COVID-19. Produced via immunoSEQ multiplex PCR; TCRdb's table is partial and in-frame only. The sample holds approximately 240,000 clones, roughly 84% seen once. Sequenced sample: peripheral blood. These receptors were taken from a middle-aged woman with active or convalescent COVID-19. Each CDR3 is given with its conserved first and last residue. The D gene is left open where the match is weak. Clone size, where shown, is once, few, many, or a class for clones that have expanded.

j_gene | v_gene | d_gene | abundance | CDR3nt | CDR3aa
TRBJ1-1 | TRBV9 | - | - | TGTGCCAGCAGCGTTTGGGACAATTCTGAAGCTTTCTTT | CASSVWDNSEAFF
TRBJ1-4 | TRBV7-9 | - | - | TGTGCCAGCAGTCGTCGAGGAACAACTAATGAAAAACTGTTTTTT | CASSRRGTTNEKLFF
TRBJ1-2 | TRBV28 | - | - | TGTGCCAGCAGTTTATGGGGAGGGGATTATAACTATGGCTACACCTTC | CASSLWGGDYNYGYTF
TRBJ2-1 | TRBV5-1 | TRBD1 | - | TGCGCCAGCAGCTTTAGTCGGGACAGGGCCTACAATGAGCAGTTCTTC | CASSFSRDRAYNEQFF
TRBJ2-1 | TRBV9 | TRBD2 | - | TGTGCCAGCAGCGTTACTAGCGGGGATTACAATGAGCAGTTCTTC | CASSVTSGDYNEQFF
TRBJ2-7 | TRBV2 | - | - | TGTGCCAGCAGTGAAGCAAGAGCCTACGAGCAGTACTTC | CASSEARAYEQYF
TRBJ1-6 | TRBV14 | - | once | TGTGCCAGCAGCCGGGAGAGTTCGGGTAATTCACCCCTCCACTTT | CASSRESSGNSPLHF
TRBJ1-2 | TRBV7-8 | TRBD1 | - | TGTGCCAGCAGCTTGGGTCTTACAGGGGGCCAAGGTGGCTACACCTTC | CASSLGLTGGQGGYTF
TRBJ1-5 | TRBV28 | TRBD1 | - | TGTGCCAGCAGTTCTGGGACAGGGGGCTACTTCAATCAGCCCCAGCATTTT | CASSSGTGGYFNQPQHF
TRBJ1-6 | TRBV9 | - | - | TGTGCCAGCAGCCCCAGAGGAGGGAGCTCCTATAATTCACCCCTCCACTTT | CASSPRGGSSYNSPLHF
TRBJ1-1 | TRBV6-5 | - | - | TGTGCCAGCAGTTCTCGGGTTGCGAACACTGAAGCTTTCTTT | CASSSRVANTEAFF
TRBJ1-5 | TRBV19 | - | - | TGTGCCAGTAGTATACGGGTTAGCAATCAGCCCCAGCATTTT | CASSIRVSNQPQHF
TRBJ1-2 | TRBV7-8 | TRBD1 | - | TGTGCCAGCAGGGGACAGAGATATGGCTACACCTTC | CASRGQRYGYTF
TRBJ1-5 | TRBV6-1 | - | - | TGTGCCAGCAGTGGCCAATTTGGACTCCGAAGCGATCAGCCCCAGCATTTT | CASSGQFGLRSDQPQHF
TRBJ2-2 | TRBV2 | - | - | TGTGCCAGCAGGGAGACTTTGGGGCGGCTCACCGGGGAGCTGTTTTTT | CASRETLGRLTGELFF
TRBJ2-5 | TRBV7-6 | TRBD2 | - | TGTGCCAGCAGCTCTCGACTAGCGGGGGGACAAGAGACCCAGTACTTC | CASSSRLAGGQETQYF
TRBJ1-1 | TRBV6-5 | - | - | TGTGCCAGCATTAGACTCAGGGGATTGAACACTGAAGCTTTCTTT | CASIRLRGLNTEAFF
TRBJ1-4 | TRBV28 | TRBD1 | - | TGTGCCAGCACCATCAAGGCGGGGCAGGGGGCACCAACTAATGAAAAACTGTTTTTT | CASTIKAGQGAPTNEKLFF
TRBJ1-2 | TRBV6-6 | TRBD1 | - | TGTGCCAGCAGTTGGACAGGGAGTGGCTACACCTTC | CASSWTGSGYTF
TRBJ2-5 | TRBV6-1 | - | - | TGTGCCAGCAGTGAAGGGGCGGGGCCAAGGGAGACCCAGTACTTC | CASSEGAGPRETQYF
TRBJ2-3 | TRBV9 | TRBD2 | - | TGTGCCAGCAGCGTCTCCGCGGGACTAGCGGGGGGTGACACAGATACGCAGTATTTT | CASSVSAGLAGGDTDTQYF
TRBJ2-1 | TRBV19 | - | - | TGTGCCAGTAGTATCCAAAACAGGGCTGAGCAGTTCTTC | CASSIQNRAEQFF
TRBJ2-5 | TRBV5-1 | TRBD1 | - | TGCGCCAGCAGCTTGAGGGACAGGTCCCTGGGGGAGACCCAGTACTTC | CASSLRDRSLGETQYF
TRBJ2-2 | TRBV9 | TRBD1 | once | TGTGCCAGCACCTGGAGACAGGGTTCCACCGGGGAGCTGTTTTTT | CASTWRQGSTGELFF
TRBJ1-6 | TRBV11-2 | - | - | TGTGCCAGCAGCTTAGACACGAGAGATTCACCCCTCCACTTT | CASSLDTRDSPLHF